This section outlines one TCR beta chain sequence together with its context. No antigen is known for it. The sample is drawn from a study of cytomegalovirus exposure and HLA in healthy donors. Primers for the PCR totalled 60 Vbeta and 13 Jbeta. In the authors' workflow: There were about 80 million unique TCR beta chains by a later count, and about 12 million of them were shared. TCRdb keeps only in-frame clones here, not all; method: immunoSEQ multiplex PCR. That table furnishes V, J and clone size, whereas the DNA furnished D and trimming. The sample has about 160,000 clones; under 90% are singletons. V was shortened by 3 bases and J by 5 bases, with 7 bases between the two germline ends. The germline gives CDR1 SQVTM, CDR2 ANQGSEA. CDR3 length: 11 amino acids. Study-wide results and caveats: CMV antigen specificity was confirmed in vitro for a few CMV-associated chains. Fewer N-insertions than the roughly 670-donor mean were reportedly shown by an Asian-associated ancestry cluster in a later analysis. Reportedly, cytomegalovirus status was diagnosed with high sensitivity and specificity.

Sequencing was done on a sample of PBMCs. The receptor was derived from a man aged 30 to 45 in good health and CMV-seronegative. This rearrangement joins TRBV29-1 to TRBJ1-2, with D maybe TRBD1 (6 bases). CDR3 region: CSVDRGYGYTF. For the CDR3, the DNA is TGCAGCGTTGATAGGGGGTATGGCTACACCTTC.